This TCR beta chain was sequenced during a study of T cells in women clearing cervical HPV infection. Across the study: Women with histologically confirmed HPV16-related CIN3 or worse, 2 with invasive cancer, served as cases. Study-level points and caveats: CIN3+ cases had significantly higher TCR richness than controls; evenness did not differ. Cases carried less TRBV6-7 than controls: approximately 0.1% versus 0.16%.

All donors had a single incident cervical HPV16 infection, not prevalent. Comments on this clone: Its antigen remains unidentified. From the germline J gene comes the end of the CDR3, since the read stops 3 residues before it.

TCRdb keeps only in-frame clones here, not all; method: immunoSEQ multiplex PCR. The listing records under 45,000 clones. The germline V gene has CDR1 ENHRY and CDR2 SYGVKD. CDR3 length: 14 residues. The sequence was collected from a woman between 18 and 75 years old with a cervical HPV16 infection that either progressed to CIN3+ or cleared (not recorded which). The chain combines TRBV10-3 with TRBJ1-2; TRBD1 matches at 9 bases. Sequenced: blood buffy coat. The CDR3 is CAISELGQGKGYTF. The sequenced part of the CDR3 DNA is TGTGCCATCAGTGAGCTGGGACAGGGAAAGGGC.